This T cell receptor (beta chain) was sequenced for a study of cytotoxic CD8 clonotypes in ibrutinib-treated CLL. Study information: Across the patients, 10 to 11 were relapsed/refractory, 15 treatment-naive and 17 to 18 IGHV unmutated. Samples had a mean of around 280,000 productive templates and tens of thousands of productive rearrangements.

Sequencing used immunoSEQ multiplex PCR; TCRdb keeps in-frame clones, though not all of them. The sample contains tens of thousands of clones, 70% of which appear only once. From germline, CDR1 is SNHLY and CDR2 FYNNEI. The germline V and J ends were trimmed by 6 bases and 3 bases, with 13 bases remaining between them. The CDR3 loop spans 14 amino acids. The chain employs TRBV2 and TRBJ2-3, with D maybe TRBD1 (6 bases). The clonotype comes from a human donor with chronic lymphocytic leukemia. The sample in question was PBMCs, obtained at disease progression, from a patient treated with ibrutinib. DNA for the CDR3: TGTGCCAGCAGAGACAGGTGGGGGACAGATACGCAGTATTTT. Translated, it gives CASRDRWGTDTQYF.